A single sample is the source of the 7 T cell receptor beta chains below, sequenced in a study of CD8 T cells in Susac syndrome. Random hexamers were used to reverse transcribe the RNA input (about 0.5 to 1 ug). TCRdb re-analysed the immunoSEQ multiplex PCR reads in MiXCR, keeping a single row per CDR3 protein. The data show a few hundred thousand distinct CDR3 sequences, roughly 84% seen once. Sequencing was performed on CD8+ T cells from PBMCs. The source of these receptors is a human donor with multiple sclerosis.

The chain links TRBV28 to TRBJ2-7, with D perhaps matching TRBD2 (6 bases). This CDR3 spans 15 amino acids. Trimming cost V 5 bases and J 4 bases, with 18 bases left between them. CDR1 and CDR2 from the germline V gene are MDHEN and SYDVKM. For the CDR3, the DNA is TGTGCCAGCAGTGCGACGGGACTCCCACCTTACGAGCAGTACTTC. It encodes CASSATGLPPYEQYF.

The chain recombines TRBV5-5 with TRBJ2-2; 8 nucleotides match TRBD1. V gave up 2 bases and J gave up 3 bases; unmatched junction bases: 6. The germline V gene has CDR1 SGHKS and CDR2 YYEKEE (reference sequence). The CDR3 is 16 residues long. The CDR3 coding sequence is TGTGCCAGCAGCTTCCGACAGGGGCTCGACACCGGGGAGCTGTTTTTT. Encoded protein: CASSFRQGLDTGELFF.

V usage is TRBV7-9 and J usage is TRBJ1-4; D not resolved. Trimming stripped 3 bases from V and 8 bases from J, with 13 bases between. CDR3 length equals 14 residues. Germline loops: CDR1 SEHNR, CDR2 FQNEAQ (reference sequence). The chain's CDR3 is CASSFPGREEKLFF. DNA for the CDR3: TGTGCCAGCAGCTTCCCGGGGAGAGAGGAAAAACTGTTTTTT.

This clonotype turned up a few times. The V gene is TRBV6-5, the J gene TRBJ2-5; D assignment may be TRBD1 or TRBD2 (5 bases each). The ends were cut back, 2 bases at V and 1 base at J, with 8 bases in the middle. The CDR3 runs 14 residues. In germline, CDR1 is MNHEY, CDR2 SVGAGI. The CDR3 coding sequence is TGTGCCAGCAGTTACAGGGACGCCCAAGAGACCCAGTACTTC. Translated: CASSYRDAQETQYF.

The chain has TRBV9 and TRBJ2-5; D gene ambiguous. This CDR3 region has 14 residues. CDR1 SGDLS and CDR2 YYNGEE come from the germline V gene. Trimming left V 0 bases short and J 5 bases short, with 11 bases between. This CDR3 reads CASSVANYGETQYF. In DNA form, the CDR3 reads TGTGCCAGCAGCGTAGCGAACTATGGGGAGACCCAGTACTTC.

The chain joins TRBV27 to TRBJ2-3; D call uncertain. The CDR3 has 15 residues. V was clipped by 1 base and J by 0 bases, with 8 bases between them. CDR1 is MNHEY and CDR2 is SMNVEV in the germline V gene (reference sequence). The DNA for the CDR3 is TGTGCCAGCAGTTTATGGCGGCAAAGCACAGATACGCAGTATTTT. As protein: CASSLWRQSTDTQYF.

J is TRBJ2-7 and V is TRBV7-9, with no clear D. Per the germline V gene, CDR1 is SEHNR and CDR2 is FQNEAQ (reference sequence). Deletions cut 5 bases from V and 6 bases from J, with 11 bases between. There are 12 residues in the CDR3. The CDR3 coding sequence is TGTGCCAGCAGCCCGTCCCTGAGCGAGCAGTACTTC. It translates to CASSPSLSEQYF.